This T cell receptor beta chain was profiled in a study of siplizumab effects on memory and regulatory T cells. CDR3 length: 15 amino acids. Sequenced by immunoSEQ multiplex PCR; TCRdb stores in-frame clones only, minus some. Seen here are around 7,000 clones, under 80% observed once, and the top ten hold around 48%. The sequence came from a human donor in good health. The chain uses TRBV7-5 and TRBJ2-3; the tabulated D call, TRBD1, remains unverified against the DNA. TRBV7-5 is a known pseudogene. The source material was effector memory CD8+ T cells sorted from blood. Subset denoted: unstimulated CD8+ effector memory T cells. The CDR3 bases are TGTGCCAGCAGCTTAGTAACAGGGGACACAGATACGCAGTATTTT. Translation gives CASSLVTGDTDTQYF.